This TCR beta chain was recorded in a study of post-analysis software for immune sequencing data. The wider study: Patients with relapsing-remitting, secondary progressive and progressive-relapsing multiple sclerosis courses were all represented.

This clonotype was counted a few times. Its antigen remains unknown. V was clipped by 3 bases and J by 6 bases, with 11 bases between them. CDR1 KGHDR and CDR2 SFDVKD come from the germline V gene. The CDR3 length is 14 residues. The library was made from cDNA and included unique molecular identifiers. Input of roughly 0.85 to 11 million T cells yielded 450,000 to 550,000 cDNA molecules. TCRdb reprocessed the PCR reads via MiXCR and lists one record per CDR3 protein. The table records about 430,000 distinct CDR3 sequences, roughly 40% of them present only once. General study points: In patients, five or six TRBV segments were more frequent than in controls, with TRBV5-6, TRBV5-1 and TRBV20-1 among them. F measure showed strong co-clustering of same-batch samples. Significantly lower normalized Chao1 diversity was seen in multiple sclerosis patients than in controls.

The sequencing sample was made of blood. The genes are TRBV24-1 and TRBJ2-1; tentatively, D is TRBD1 (6 bases). This receptor was obtained from a girl between 2 and 10 years old with multiple sclerosis. CDR3 protein: CATSDEQGPNEQFF. CDR3 sequence (DNA): TGTGCCACCAGTGATGAACAGGGCCCCAATGAGCAGTTCTTC.